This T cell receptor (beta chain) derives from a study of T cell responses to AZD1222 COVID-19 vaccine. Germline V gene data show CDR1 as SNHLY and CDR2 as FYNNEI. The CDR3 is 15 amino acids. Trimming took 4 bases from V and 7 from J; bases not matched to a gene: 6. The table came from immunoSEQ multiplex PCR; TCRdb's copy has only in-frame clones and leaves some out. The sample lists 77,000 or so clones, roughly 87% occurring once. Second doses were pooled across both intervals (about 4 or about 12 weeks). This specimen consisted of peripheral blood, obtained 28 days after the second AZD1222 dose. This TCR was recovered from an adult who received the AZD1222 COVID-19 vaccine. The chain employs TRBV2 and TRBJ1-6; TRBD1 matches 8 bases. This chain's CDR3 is CASSGPGQENSPLHF. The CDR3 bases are TGTGCCAGCAGTGGGCCGGGACAGGAAAATTCACCCCTCCACTTT. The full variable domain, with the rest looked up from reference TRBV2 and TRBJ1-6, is EPEVTQTPSHQVTQMGQEVILRCVPISNHLYFYWYRQILGQKVEFLVSFYNNEISEKSEIFDDQFSVERPDGSNFTLKIRSTKLEDSAMYFCASSGPGQENSPLHFGNGTRLTVT.